This T cell receptor (beta chain) was recovered during a study of blood T cells in healthy people across ages. Overall study findings and caveats: Estimates drawn from one million T cells were deemed to understate diversity. A strong correlation between TCR beta diversity and naive T cell percentage was seen.

Isolated per sample were at least 6 million PBMCs. A second PCR of 7 to 11 cycles used a sample-barcoded 5' primer and a J-beta primer mix. A 12-random-nucleotide template-switch adaptor tagged each cDNA molecule. TCRdb reanalysed the 5' RACE reads using MiXCR and keeps one entry per CDR3 protein. The sample records 710,000 or so distinct CDR3 sequences, roughly 32% being singletons. This clonotype was observed a handful of times. Its antigen is undetermined. CDR1 MNHNY and CDR2 SVGAGI come from the germline V gene (reference sequence). This CDR3 is built from 14 residues. Trimming left V 1 base short and J 6 bases short, with 10 bases between.

Material for sequencing was blood. The rearrangement links TRBV6-6 to TRBJ1-5; tentatively, D is TRBD1 (5 bases). This clonotype was obtained from a woman older than 75 in good health. CDR3 protein: CASSYLGAPQPQHF. The CDR3 DNA sequence: TGTGCCAGCAGTTACTTAGGGGCGCCTCAGCCCCAGCATTTT.